The sequence of this T cell receptor beta chain was determined in a study of blood T cells in healthy people across ages (dated by TCRdb to 2014 to 2015). For context, the study as a whole: In model experiments, roughly one uniquely barcoded TCR beta cDNA molecule per two T cells was captured by template switching. Age-related changes in TCR beta repertoire diversity were measured in the study by deep sequencing normalized with unique cDNA molecular identifiers. Four age groups were formed from the donors: young (average approximately 15 years), middle-aged (just under 40), aged (approximately 60) and long-lived (around 80). To avoid experimental bias, donors of different ages were randomly spread across the sequencing lanes. Two additional independent replicas of 1 million unique cDNA reads from the same blood draw were analyzed for two donors (one aged 18 to 30 and one aged 80 or older).

This clonotype came up a few times. Its target antigen remains unknown. Per-nucleotide qualities are absent, and no much larger clonotype sits a single base away. From a lookup of the germline V gene, CDR1 and CDR2 are MNHEY and SVGEGT. The CDR3 has 13 amino acids, counting the end cysteine and phenylalanine. Only the CDR3 region is kept as DNA, spanning 39 bases read in frame from base 1. At the junction V is shortened by 5 bases and J by 7 bases, with 12 bases in between. The library was prepared using 5' RACE. The sequencer listed for this sample is Illumina HiSeq 2500. A second about 6 to 11 cycle PCR used a sample-barcoded 5' primer and a J-beta primer mix. Each TCR beta cDNA molecule received a unique molecular identifier from a template-switch 5' adaptor carrying 12 random nucleotides. Each sample yielded at least 3 million CDR3-containing paired-end reads. The Mint cDNA synthesis kit, primed by a TRBC-specific oligonucleotide, was used to synthesize first-strand cDNA from all RNA. Following uracil-DNA glycosylase treatment, a first 18-cycle PCR with universal primers M1SS and BC2_uni_R was performed on all cDNA. The paper's processing steps were these. For normalization, 1 million high-quality reads, each with a distinct molecular identifier, were randomly selected from each sample. Reads sharing molecular identifiers were discarded rather than binned into consensus sequences. MiTCR, run with a Q25 quality threshold and the strictest error-elimination algorithm, handled CDR3 identification, clonotype clustering and error correction. A nonparametric unseen species model with Euler transformation was used to estimate lower-bound total TCR beta diversity. TCRdb reprocessing: public reads trimmed at Q25 with fastp, clones called with MiXCR, in-frame beta chains kept. Each entry merges the rows of one CDR3 protein and shows their most common DNA and genes. What appears here as the V and J calls and clone size reflects TCRdb's work, not the paper's. In all, the sample holds roughly 1,700,000 distinct CDR3 sequences, and roughly 27% of those were seen once. The top ten hold 7.7% of the sample.

Overall study outcomes, separate from this receptor: Estimates of total diversity based on one million sequenced T cells were considered lower bounds and underestimates. Observed TCR beta diversity correlated strongly with the percentage of naive T cells measured by flow cytometry. As age increased, observed TCR beta diversity per million T cells dropped in a roughly linear way, and a significant reduction was already evident by age about 40. Because the CMV infection status of the donors was unknown, age-related changes in expanded clonotypes may potentially have been confounded. Compared with the aged group, the long-lived group had more naive CD4+ T cells, fewer expanded clones and increased TCR diversity, a pattern suggesting age selection. Bulk unsorted PBMC profiling prevented conclusive comparison of naive and antigen-experienced compartments.

Donors were a few dozen systemically healthy Caucasian individuals from Russia aged roughly 6 to 100 years. Around 10 milliliters of peripheral blood were collected from each donor into EDTA-treated Vacutainer tubes. PBMCs were isolated by Ficoll-Paque density-gradient centrifugation, with at least 6.5 million obtained per sample. Total RNA, at least 6 micrograms per sample, was extracted from PBMCs with Trizol reagent. The percentages of naive CD45RAhigh/CD27high T cells were determined by flow cytometry on a PBMC aliquot from every donor. The sample consisted of blood. The chain was built from TRBV6-2 or TRBV6-3 and TRBJ1-5; too little of a D gene remains to name it. This TCR derives from a woman between 25 and 40 years old in good health. Read as DNA, the sequence is TGTGCCAGCAGTCCTCAATCAAGGCAGCCCCAGCATTTT. This gives the protein CASSPQSRQPQHF.